One and the same sample provided the 22 T cell receptor beta chains below, sequenced in a study of blood T cell repertoires in COVID-19. Some clones are missing from TCRdb's copy, which holds only in-frame ones; the method was immunoSEQ multiplex PCR. The sample shows some 300,000 clones, around 92% of them seen only once. Sequenced: peripheral blood. The receptors shown here come from a woman aged 30 to 39 with COVID-19, enrolled during active disease.

CDR3 amino acids: CASSSGTSGGSEQFF. As DNA, the CDR3 is TGTGCCAGCAGTTCGGGGACTAGCGGGGGATCTGAGCAGTTCTTC. V is TRBV6-5 and J is TRBJ2-1, with 14 bases identical to TRBD2. The germline V gene encodes CDR1 MNHEY and CDR2 SVGAGI. The CDR3 contains 15 residues. The V and J ends lost 4 bases and 9 bases, in that order; junction bases with no gene match: 5.

The CDR3 nucleotides are TGTGCCAGCAGTTATGCCCTGAGGGCAGGGGGAGTAGATGGGGATGAGCAGTTCTTC. Protein sequence: CASSYALRAGGVDGDEQFF. V and J are TRBV6-2 or TRBV6-3 and TRBJ2-1, with 7 bases aligning to TRBD1. The V segment lost 3 bases and the J segment 8 bases; nucleotides outside the gene matches: 22. CDR1 is MNHEY and CDR2 is SVGEGT in the germline V gene. The CDR3 is made up of 19 amino acids.

This clone showed up just once. The genes are TRBV14 and TRBJ2-4; TRBD1 matches 8 bases. The trim removed 1 base at V and 3 bases at J, leaving 2 bases unmatched. The germline CDR1 and CDR2 sequences are SGHDN and FVKESK. CDR3 length: 15 amino acids. The CDR3 coding sequence is TGTGCCAGCAGCCAAGGACAGGGGAACAAAAACATTCAGTACTTC. Its protein product is CASSQGQGNKNIQYF.

The chain carries TRBV19 and TRBJ2-3, with TRBD1 matching 7 bases. With V trimmed by 5 bases and J by 0 bases, 17 bases remained unmatched. CDR1 is LNHDA, CDR2 SQIVND, per germline (reference sequence). The CDR3 runs 19 residues. The CDR3 region has the DNA TGTGCCAGTAGTCCCTCACCGGGACAGACCGGAACAAGCACAGATACGCAGTATTTT. Its protein is CASSPSPGQTGTSTDTQYF.

For the CDR3, the DNA is TGCGCCAGCAGTGCCCGGGTGGGGGGACCAACATTGAACAATGAGCAGTTCTTC. Protein: CASSARVGGPTLNNEQFF. J is TRBJ2-1 and V is TRBV10-1, with D possibly matching TRBD2 (6 bases). Trimming cost V 4 bases and J 5 bases, with 24 bases left between them. CDR1 is WNHNN, CDR2 SYGVQD, per germline (reference sequence). The CDR3 loop spans 18 amino acids.

This chain uses TRBV27 with TRBJ1-1, with D unresolved. The length of the CDR3 is 13 residues. The V end lost 5 bases, the J end lost 3 bases, and 10 bases lay between the germline ends. CDR1 and CDR2 (germline): MNHEY, SMNVEV (reference sequence). The CDR3 bases are TGTGCCAGCAGTCCAATCTCGGACACTGAAGCTTTCTTT. Amino acids: CASSPISDTEAFF.

On this clone itself: One junction end does not reproduce the germline sequence, and a read error may be involved. J is TRBJ1-2 and V is TRBV5-1, with 7 bases matching TRBD1. This CDR3 spans 14 amino acids. The germline CDR1 and CDR2 sequences are SGHRS and YFSETQ. CDR3 DNA: TGCGCCAGCAGCTTGGAAGGGACAGCTAATGGTTACACCTTC. This sequence encodes CASSLEGTANGYTF.

The chain links TRBV18 to TRBJ2-3; TRBD2 matches at 9 bases. The CDR3 sequence is 14 residues long. CDR1 and CDR2 from the germline V gene are KGHSH and LQKENI. Trimming at V came to 4 bases and at J to 5 bases, leaving 4 bases not matched to a gene. CDR3 nucleotide sequence: TGTGCCAGCTCACGACTAGCGGTAGTAGATACGCAGTATTTT. This codes for CASSRLAVVDTQYF.

V usage is TRBV2 and J usage is TRBJ1-1; TRBD1 might be the D (5 bases). Per germline, CDR1 SNHLY and CDR2 FYNNEI. This CDR3 is built from 16 residues. V lost 0 bases to trimming and J lost 5 bases, with 16 bases between them. The CDR3 region has the DNA TGTGCCAGCAGTGAAGCGCTTGCAGGGATGAGAACTGAAGCTTTCTTT. It specifies CASSEALAGMRTEAFF.

This chain joins TRBV28 and TRBJ1-2; 9 bases align to TRBD1. There are 14 residues in the CDR3. Trimming took 7 bases from V and 5 from J; bases not matched to a gene: 8. Germline values: CDR1 MDHEN, CDR2 SYDVKM. CDR3 bases: TGTGCCAGCACCCCGGGACAGGGCACATATGGCTACACCTTC. It translates to CASTPGQGTYGYTF.

This sequence joins TRBV19 and TRBJ1-3, with a possible D match to TRBD1 (6 bases). The germline gives CDR1 LNHDA, CDR2 SQIVND (reference sequence). The CDR3 totals 15 residues. V lost 4 bases and J 6 bases, leaving 16 bases between the germline ends. The DNA of the CDR3 is TGTGCCAGTAGTAGCCGCGGGGGCTTGGCAAACACCATATATTTT. This sequence encodes CASSSRGGLANTIYF.

V usage is TRBV24-1 and J usage is TRBJ2-1; 10 bases map to TRBD1. In germline, CDR1 is KGHDR, CDR2 SFDVKD. The CDR3 has 17 residues. V shed 3 bases, J shed 6 bases, and the junction held 10 bases outside the gene matches. The CDR3, as DNA: TGTGCCACCAGTGATAGTACCGGGACAGGGGAGACCAATGAGCAGTTCTTC. Translating it yields CATSDSTGTGETNEQFF.

This chain links TRBV21-1 with TRBJ2-7; the table's D call, TRBD1, has no DNA check behind it. TRBV21-1 has pseudogene status. This CDR3 has 17 residues. CDR3 DNA: TGTGCCAGCACTGGACAGGGGCCTACGCTGGGCTCCTACGAGCAGTACGTC. Protein: CASTGQGPTLGSYEQYV.

The V and J genes are TRBV3-1 (or the pseudogene TRBV3-2) and TRBJ2-5, with TRBD2 identical over 7 bases. V gave up 0 bases and J gave up 5 bases; unmatched junction bases: 6. Germline V gives CDR1 LGHDT, CDR2 YNNKEL (reference sequence). The CDR3 has 15 amino acids. The CDR3 bases are TGTGCCAGCAGCCAAGAAAGAGCGGGGAGGGAGACCCAGTACTTC. As protein: CASSQERAGRETQYF.

This rearrangement joins TRBV15 to TRBJ1-5; 8 nucleotides align to TRBD1. In germline, CDR1 is LNHNV, CDR2 YYDKDF (reference sequence). The CDR3 extends over 16 amino acids. Trimming took 0 bases from V and 7 from J; bases not matched to a gene: 8. The DNA of the CDR3 is TGTGCCACCAGCAGAGATTTACGGACAGGGTCCCAGCCCCAGCATTTT. Residues: CATSRDLRTGSQPQHF.

The rearrangement links TRBV25-1 to TRBJ2-2, with TRBD2 matching 11 bases. V lost 6 bases and J lost 5; bases outside the gene matches: 5. The V gene's germline CDR1 is MGHDK and CDR2 SYGVNS. CDR3 length equals 15 residues. CDR3 sequence: CASSPGLADTGELFF. The CDR3 nucleotides are TGTGCCAGCAGCCCGGGACTAGCGGATACCGGGGAGCTGTTTTTT.

The chain combines TRBV5-1 with TRBJ1-1; D might be TRBD1 (5 bases). Trimming left V 4 bases short and J 1 base short, with 11 bases between. The CDR3 loop spans 14 amino acids. The V gene's germline CDR1 is SGHRS and CDR2 YFSETQ. In nucleotides, the CDR3 is TGCGCCAGCAGCACTGGACAACCGAACACTGAAGCTTTCTTT. Its translation is CASSTGQPNTEAFF.

V and J are TRBV12-3 or TRBV12-4 and TRBJ1-6; no clear D gene. This CDR3 contains 13 residues. The germline V and J ends were trimmed by 6 bases and 10 bases, with 13 bases remaining between them. The CDR3 loop reads CASSQRAESPLHF. The CDR3 nucleotides are TGTGCCAGCAGCCAGAGGGCGGAATCACCCCTCCACTTT.

The genes are TRBV19 and TRBJ2-7; 9 nucleotides align to TRBD1. Looked up from germline, CDR1 is LNHDA and CDR2 is SQIVND (reference sequence). The CDR3 has 15 amino acids. Trimming took 5 bases from V and 2 from J; bases not matched to a gene: 7. CDR3 amino acids: CASSFGTGSTYEQYF. The CDR3 DNA reads as TGTGCCAGTAGTTTCGGGACAGGGAGCACCTACGAGCAGTACTTC. Using reference TRBV19 and TRBJ2-7 for the parts outside the CDR3, the full variable domain is DGGITQSPKYLFRKEGQNVTLSCEQNLNHDAMYWYRQDPGQGLRLIYYSQIVNDFQKGDIAEGYSVSREKKESFPLTVTSAQKNPTAFYLCASSFGTGSTYEQYFGPGTRLTVT.

This clone appeared a single time. The V and J genes are TRBV5-1 and TRBJ2-5; D may be TRBD1 (6 bases). CDR1 SGHRS and CDR2 YFSETQ come from the germline V gene. The CDR3 is 13 amino acids. The V and J ends lost 2 bases and 2 bases respectively, with 7 bases between them. CDR3 sequence: CASSFGQQETQYF. The CDR3 DNA reads TGCGCCAGCAGCTTCGGACAGCAAGAGACCCAGTACTTC.

The chain uses TRBV19 and TRBJ2-1; 9 bases fit TRBD2. Germline values: CDR1 LNHDA, CDR2 SQIVND (reference sequence). After removal of 3 bases from V and 6 bases from J, the junction contained 6 bases not matched to a gene. CDR3 length: 15 amino acids. CDR3 in DNA: TGTGCCAGTAGTATTAGGGCTAGCGGGGCCAATGAGCAGTTCTTC. Protein product: CASSIRASGANEQFF.

The chain employs TRBV9 and TRBJ1-2; D is uncertain. The V and J ends lost 4 bases and 4 bases respectively, with 8 bases between them. The germline V gene encodes CDR1 SGDLS and CDR2 YYNGEE. The CDR3 extends over 12 amino acids. CDR3 DNA sequence: TGTGCCAGCAGCACGGAGGGCTATGGCTACACCTTC. Protein: CASSTEGYGYTF.